These 6 T cell receptor beta chains share one sample of origin, sequenced in a study of control samples from healthy donors and cancer patients. Only in-frame clones appear in the TCRdb table, and some are missing; sequencing was by immunoSEQ multiplex PCR. Among about 15,000 clones listed, approximately 75% were seen once. What was sequenced was formalin-fixed, paraffin-embedded tissue. The receptors shown here come from a female donor with lung cancer.

The chain recombines TRBV11-2 with TRBJ2-2; no definite D call. V was trimmed by 5 bases and J by 3 bases, leaving 10 bases between them. The V gene's germline CDR1 is SGHAT and CDR2 FQNNGV. The CDR3 totals 14 residues. As DNA, the CDR3 is TGTGCCAGCAGCCCCGGGCCGTACACCGGGGAGCTGTTTTTT. Its translation is CASSPGPYTGELFF.

This chain links TRBV7-9 with TRBJ2-3; 15 positions match TRBD2. V gave up 4 bases and J gave up 4 bases; unmatched junction bases: 6. The CDR3 length is 17 residues. Germline V gives CDR1 SEHNR, CDR2 FQNEAQ (reference sequence). CDR3 sequence (DNA): TGTGCCAGCAGCTCTGGGCGGACTAGCGGGGGGGCAGATACGCAGTATTTT. Translated, it gives CASSSGRTSGGADTQYF. Looking up the rest from reference TRBV7-9 and TRBJ2-3 gives the full variable domain: DTGVSQNPRHKITKRGQNVTFRCDPISEHNRLYWYRQTLGQGPEFLTYFQNEAQLEKSRLLSDRFSAERPKGSFSTLEIQRTEQGDSAMYLCASSSGRTSGGADTQYFGPGTRLTVL.

This chain joins TRBV2 and TRBJ1-3; TRBD1 matches at 7 bases. J lost 2 bases, V lost 7 bases, and 2 bases had no gene match. This CDR3 is built from 13 residues. Germline V CDR1 and CDR2: SNHLY, FYNNEI. As DNA, the CDR3 is TGTGCCAGCATACAGGGGCCTGGAAACACCATATATTTT. Translated: CASIQGPGNTIYF. Using reference TRBV2 and TRBJ1-3 for the parts outside the CDR3, the full variable domain is EPEVTQTPSHQVTQMGQEVILRCVPISNHLYFYWYRQILGQKVEFLVSFYNNEISEKSEIFDDQFSVERPDGSNFTLKIRSTKLEDSAMYFCASIQGPGNTIYFGEGSWLTVV.

The genes are TRBV20-1 and TRBJ2-3, with D tentatively TRBD1 (6 bases). The CDR3 length is 11 residues. V lost 2 bases, J lost 14 bases, and 14 bases lay in between. Per germline, CDR1 DFQATT and CDR2 SNEGSKA (reference sequence). CDR3 bases: TGCAGTGCTAGAATAGGGGGACATAGGTATTTT. Translation: CSARIGGHRYF.

This rearrangement joins TRBV7-2 to TRBJ2-2; D might be TRBD2 (5 bases). Per the germline V gene, CDR1 is SGHTA and CDR2 is FQGNSA. V lost 1 base and J 4 bases, leaving 10 bases between the germline ends. This CDR3 comprises 15 residues. The CDR3 coding sequence is TGTGCCAGCAGCTTAGAAGGCCTAGCCACCGGGGAGCTGTTTTTT. Amino acids: CASSLEGLATGELFF.

The V gene is TRBV14, the J gene TRBJ2-1; D unclear. Germline V gene data show CDR1 as SGHDN and CDR2 as FVKESK. V lost 3 bases, J lost 6 bases, and 6 bases lay in between. The CDR3 runs 12 residues. The CDR3 nucleotides read TGTGCCAGCAGCCAGACTGCCAATGAGCAGTTCTTC. This gives the protein CASSQTANEQFF.